This T cell receptor beta chain was identified in a study of blood T cell repertoires in COVID-19. Study details: Sources were T cells, B-cell-depleted T cells, or PBMCs; the material itself was cDNA or gDNA.

Using immunoSEQ multiplex PCR, the repertoire was profiled, and TCRdb retains in-frame clones only, with some absent. Of about 150,000 clones listed, approximately 92% are singletons. This clone was recorded only once. The ends lost 5 bases at V and 4 bases at J; junction bases unmatched: 9. Germline V gene sequence: CDR1 SGHVS, CDR2 FNYEAQ. The CDR3 length is 15 residues. The sample consisted of peripheral blood. This sequence originates from a man aged 18-30 years with COVID-19, enrolled during active disease. The rearrangement uses TRBV7-6 and TRBJ2-3, with 7 bases matching TRBD2. In nucleotides, the CDR3 is TGTGCCAGCAGCCGGGTCGTTCGGGGGGCAGATACGCAGTATTTT. Residues: CASSRVVRGADTQYF.